This entry is about one TCR beta chain. Its antigen is not known. This record belongs to a study of memory CD4+ T cells and cytomegalovirus serostatus. Study in general: Healthy Belgian adult donors included under ten CMV-positive and some 25 CMV-negative people.

The study, taken as a whole, reports: A US-trained random forest predicted CMV serostatus with median AUC around 0.91. CD4+ memory repertoires contained about 40% of the roughly 160 reported CMV TCRbeta sequences.

Data came from immunoSEQ multiplex PCR; TCRdb stores just in-frame clones and leaves some out. This sample has about 39,000 clones, with 78% found just once. Single viable CD3+CD4+CD8-CD45RO+ cells were sorted as the memory CD4+ T cells. Positive selection with CD4 microbeads enriched total CD4+ T cells. Trimming left V 1 base short and J 2 bases short, with 9 bases between. Germline loops: CDR1 MNHNS, CDR2 SASEGT. CDR3 size: 14 residues. Sequencing was done on a sample of memory CD4+ T cells from blood. V is TRBV6-1 and J is TRBJ2-7; tentative D call: TRBD1 (5 bases). This clonotype originated in an adult in good health and CMV-seronegative. This chain's CDR3 is CASSEEAGPYEQYF. In nucleotides, the CDR3 is TGTGCCAGCAGTGAAGAGGCAGGGCCCTACGAGCAGTACTTC.